A selection of T cell receptor beta chains follows, all from one sample in a study of cytomegalovirus exposure and HLA in healthy donors. This table comes from immunoSEQ multiplex PCR, and its TCRdb copy is limited to in-frame clones, with some not included. The sample carries about 130,000 clones, 65% to 75% recorded once. Input material: PBMCs. All receptors derive from a man between 35 and 55 years old in good health and CMV-seropositive. The CDR3 runs from the conserved cysteine through the conserved F or W. The order of the fields is J gene, V gene, clone size, CDR3 protein. Clone sizes are given selectively: once, few, many, or a class where the clone is expanded.

>TRBJ1-3|TRBV5-1|NA
CASSWTGYSGNTIYF
>TRBJ1-5|TRBV7-9|NA
CASSPGQGAGQPQHF
>TRBJ2-5|TRBV4-2|NA
CASSQGGGKETQYF
>TRBJ1-1|TRBV30|once
CAWSYRGGDTEAFF
>TRBJ1-2|TRBV5-1|once
CASSLPRGGDYGYTF
>TRBJ2-5|TRBV5-1|NA
CASSLKRRETQYF
>TRBJ1-5|TRBV10-3|NA
CAISESGTGFNQPQHF
>TRBJ2-5|TRBV5-1|NA
CASSSVAEETQYF
>TRBJ2-3|TRBV5-1|NA
CASSFGGSGGGTDTQYF
>TRBJ2-7|TRBV7-6|NA
CASSLTLATSGYEQYF
>TRBJ1-1|TRBV6-6|NA
CASSSQVNTEAFF
>TRBJ2-3|TRBV27|once
CASSPNRDRETDTQYF
>TRBJ1-2|TRBV6-5|NA
CASRGTGANYGYTF
>TRBJ2-1|TRBV6-4|NA
CASSDGLAGEFNEQFF
>TRBJ1-2|TRBV19|NA
CASSPDRANYGYTF
>TRBJ2-3|TRBV2|once
CASKRGGTDTQYF
>TRBJ2-2|TRBV11-3|NA
CASSSAGLAGGFANTGELFF
>TRBJ2-1|TRBV27|once
CATMTSRNNEQFF
>TRBJ1-2|TRBV2|few
CASSEEGEGQGRSYTF
>TRBJ2-2|TRBV5-1|NA
CASSQSQRENTGELFF
>TRBJ2-7|TRBV30|few
CAWSYGGTSYEQYF
>TRBJ2-7|TRBV11-2|NA
CASSFSWGLADDEQYF
>TRBJ1-2|TRBV7-9|NA
CASSAPGQGVSLRYGYTF
>TRBJ2-7|TRBV5-5|few
CASSYRGTAGYEQYF
>TRBJ2-5|TRBV28|NA
CASSLLAGAGETQYF
>TRBJ1-2|TRBV5-4|NA
CASSLDLQYTF